This is a list of T cell receptor beta chains from one sample in a study of OX40 agonist ivuxolimab in advanced cancers. Some clones are missing from TCRdb's copy, which holds only in-frame ones; the method was immunoSEQ multiplex PCR. The sample has roughly 26,000 clones, more than 75% seen once; the top ten hold about 25%. The sequences come from CD4+ or CD8+ T cells sorted from blood, collected in a trial of the OX40 agonist ivuxolimab. These TCRs come from an adult with an advanced solid tumor such as melanoma, head and neck, liver or kidney cancer. CDR3s include the opening cysteine and the closing phenylalanine or tryptophan. The D gene is left open where the match is weak. Only some rows state a clone size, as once, few, many or a class for expanded clones.

>NA|TRBJ2-3|TRBV19|once
TGTGCCAGTAGCCCGGACACTTCTAGCACAGATACGCAGTATTTT
CASSPDTSSTDTQYF
>NA|TRBJ2-5|TRBV20-1|NA
TGCAGTGCTAGGGGGTTAGAGACCCAGTACTTC
CSARGLETQYF
>NA|TRBJ1-5|TRBV5-6|NA
TGTGCCAGCAGCTTGTTGAATGTGGTGGATCAGCCCCAGCATTTT
CASSLLNVVDQPQHF
>NA|TRBJ1-2|TRBV6-6|NA
TGTGCCAGCAGTTACCAAGGGGACTATGGCTACACCTTC
CASSYQGDYGYTF
>NA|TRBJ2-7|TRBV7-3|NA
TGTGCCAGCAGCTTAACTAGTTCAAGTAACGAGCAGTACTTC
CASSLTSSSNEQYF
>NA|TRBJ2-7|TRBV13|NA
TGTGCCAGCAGCTTAGGCGCGGGTCTCTACGAGCAGTACTTC
CASSLGAGLYEQYF
>TRBD1|TRBJ1-1|TRBV27|NA
TGTGCCAGCAGGGACAGGGGGCTTGTCACTGAAGCTTTCTTT
CASRDRGLVTEAFF
>NA|TRBJ1-1|TRBV19|NA
TGTGCCAGTAGTAGGGGGCTGGGCACTGAAGCTTTCTTT
CASSRGLGTEAFF
>TRBD1|TRBJ2-1|TRBV11-2|NA
TGTGCCAGCAGCCCGGGACAGATTCCGTACAATGAGCAGTTCTTC
CASSPGQIPYNEQFF
>TRBD2|TRBJ2-7|TRBV9|NA
TGTGCCAGCAGCGTAGAGAGCGGGGGGGCCTACGAGCAGTACTTC
CASSVESGGAYEQYF
>NA|TRBJ1-1|TRBV23-1|NA
TGCGCCAGCAGTCAAAACCGAGGAGACACTGAAGCTTTCTTT
CASSQNRGDTEAFF
>NA|TRBJ2-1|TRBV14|NA
TGTGCCAGCAGCCAAGTTTCCAGCGCTGGATACAATGAGCAGTTCTTC
CASSQVSSAGYNEQFF
>NA|TRBJ1-3|TRBV30|NA
TGTGCCTGGAGTATAGGGTCTGGAAACACCATATATTTT
CAWSIGSGNTIYF
>NA|TRBJ2-2|TRBV7-3|NA
TGTGCCAGCAGCCCAGACGGGGCCACCGGGGAGCTGTTTTTT
CASSPDGATGELFF
>NA|TRBJ2-7|TRBV7-9|NA
TGTGCCAGCAGCCCTTGGCAGGTACGGGAGTACGAGCAGTACTTC
CASSPWQVREYEQYF
>NA|TRBJ1-2|TRBV7-9|few
TGTGCCAGCAGCGAAGGACTCACAAACTATGGCTACACCTTC
CASSEGLTNYGYTF
>TRBD1|TRBJ2-5|TRBV5-4|NA
TGTGCCAGCAGCTCACGGACAGGGGAGACCCAGTACTTC
CASSSRTGETQYF
>NA|TRBJ2-7|TRBV19|NA
TGTGCCAGTAGTATAGTTCCGGGAGTTATAGACGAGCAGTACTTC
CASSIVPGVIDEQYF
>TRBD2|TRBJ2-4|TRBV9|NA
TGTGCCAGCAGCCCTGGACTAGCGGGGCCCAAAAACATTCAGTACTTC
CASSPGLAGPKNIQYF
>TRBD2|TRBJ2-7|TRBV30|NA
TGTGCCTGGAGCGCGGGACTAGCGGGAGTCTACGAGCAGTACTTC
CAWSAGLAGVYEQYF
>NA|TRBJ2-1|TRBV19|NA
TGTGCCACCTGGTATTACAATGAGCAGTTCTTC
CATWYYNEQFF
>NA|TRBJ1-5|TRBV19|few
TGTGCCTCCGGGTGGAATCAGCCCCAGCATTTT
CASGWNQPQHF
>NA|TRBJ2-1|TRBV5-1|once
TGCGCCAGCAGCTTGGAAGACGGGGCCTACAATGAGCAGTTCTTC
CASSLEDGAYNEQFF
>NA|TRBJ2-7|TRBV6-1|medium-sized
TGTGCCAGCAGTGTCCTACAGGGAGAAATATACGAGCAGTACTTC
CASSVLQGEIYEQYF
>NA|TRBJ2-2|TRBV10-1|NA
TGCGCCAGCAGCGTAGCGAACACCGGGGAGCTGTTTTTT
CASSVANTGELFF
>NA|TRBJ2-7|TRBV11-2|NA
TGTGCCAGCAGCTTAGATCCGAGCGTTCTAGGCTACGAGCAGTACTTC
CASSLDPSVLGYEQYF
>NA|TRBJ2-2|TRBV28|NA
TGTGCCAGCAGTTTCGGGGGAGTCACCGGGGAGCTGTTTTTT
CASSFGGVTGELFF
>TRBD1|TRBJ2-7|TRBV7-9|NA
TGTGCCAGCAGTCGAACAGGGGGCTACGAGCAGTACTTC
CASSRTGGYEQYF
>NA|TRBJ1-4|TRBV27|NA
TGTGCCAGCAGTGGACCGGGACTTAATGAAAAACTGTTTTTT
CASSGPGLNEKLFF